The next 6 T cell receptor beta chains were all read from a single sample in a study of regulatory T cells in long-lasting Graves disease. Arm-PCR of CDR3 regions and iRepertoire HTBI primers were used to build TCR beta libraries. TCRdb re-derived calls from the multiplex PCR reads in MiXCR, one entry per CDR3 protein. The data hold 500,000 to 700,000 distinct CDR3 sequences, with under 20% observed a single time. Time point reported: newly diagnosed GD, antithyroid drugs for less than 3 months. Generation of the TCR library employed RNA extracted from PBMCs. The sample was also linked to a second study, of T cells in Graves' hyperthyroidism and ophthalmopathy.

The source material was peripheral blood mononuclear cells (PBMCs), sampled at new diagnosis, from a patient treated with antithyroid drugs. Receptors were obtained from a woman in her twenties or thirties with Graves disease.

This clonotype was counted a single time. This sequence joins TRBV5-1 and TRBJ1-1; TRBD1 might be the D (6 bases). Trimming shortened V by 0 bases and J by 3 bases, and 12 bases separated the two germline ends. Germline CDR1 reads SGHRS; CDR2 reads YFSETQ. The CDR3 covers 15 residues. CDR3 bases: TGCGCCAGCAGCTTGGGCGGAGGGGGTGACACTGAAGCTTTCTTT. It codes for CASSLGGGGDTEAFF.

This chain links TRBV4-1 with TRBJ2-1, with 8 bases that match TRBD1. After removal of 1 base from V and 10 bases from J, the junction contained 3 bases not matched to a gene. This CDR3 is built from 13 residues. Germline CDR1 reads MGHRA; CDR2 reads YSYEKL. Here the CDR3 DNA reads TGCGCCAGCAGCCAAGGACAGGGGAACGAGCAGTTCTTC. Its translation: CASSQGQGNEQFF.

Turning to this clonotype: A clone one base away is much larger, so this may be a read error. The gene calls are TRBV20-1 and TRBJ1-1, with D perhaps TRBD1 (5 bases). Germline assignment: CDR1 DFQATT and CDR2 SNEGSKA (reference sequence). The CDR3 contains 13 residues. The CDR3 DNA reads as TGCAGTGCCGTGACAGACATGAACGCTGAAGCTTTCTTT. Amino acids: CSAVTDMNAEAFF.

This clonotype turned up a few times. One base away lies a much larger clone, so this may be a sequencing read error. The genes are TRBV3-1 and TRBJ2-1; 8 positions match TRBD2. The germline V gene has CDR1 LGHDT and CDR2 YNNKEL (reference sequence). The CDR3 runs 15 residues. CDR3 coding DNA: TGTGCCAGCAGCCTATATACTAGCGGCTACAATGAGCGGTTCTTC. Its protein is CASSLYTSGYNERFF.

This clonotype was recorded at least ten times. The rearrangement joins TRBV2 to TRBJ1-4, with 9 bases that match TRBD1. The CDR3 sequence is 14 residues long. Per the germline V gene, CDR1 is SNHLY and CDR2 is FYNNEI. J lost 7 bases, V lost 6 bases, and 6 bases had no gene match. The CDR3 nucleotides read TGTGCCAGCAGGGCCGGGACAGGGACTGAAAAACTGTTTTTT. Amino acids: CASRAGTGTEKLFF. The variable domain in full, completed from reference TRBV2 and TRBJ1-4, reads EPEVTQTPSHQVTQMGQEVILRCVPISNHLYFYWYRQILGQKVEFLVSFYNNEISEKSEIFDDQFSVERPDGSNFTLKIRSTKLEDSAMYFCASRAGTGTEKLFFGSGTQLSVL.

This clonotype was seen repeatedly, ten times or more. V is TRBV11-2 and J is TRBJ1-5; 7 bases fit TRBD1. The junction had 4 bases not matched to a gene; V was cut back by 5 bases and J by 6 bases. This CDR3 is 13 amino acids long. The germline V gene encodes CDR1 SGHAT and CDR2 FQNNGV. The CDR3 protein is CASSITGVQPQHF. The CDR3 DNA follows: TGTGCCAGCAGCATCACAGGGGTTCAGCCCCAGCATTTT. The full variable domain, its missing parts supplied by reference TRBV11-2 and TRBJ1-5, is EAGVAQSPRYKIIEKRQSVAFWCNPISGHATLYWYQQILGQGPKLLIQFQNNGVVDDSQLPKDRFSAERLKGVDSTLKIQPAKLEDSAVYLCASSITGVQPQHFGDGTRLSIL.